A selection of T cell receptor beta chains follows, all from one sample in a study of cytomegalovirus exposure and HLA in healthy donors. Some clones are missing from TCRdb's copy, which holds only in-frame ones; the method was immunoSEQ multiplex PCR. The sample records 160,000 or so clones, around nine tenths being singletons. Sequenced material: PBMCs. The receptors shown here come from a man aged 18 to 29 in good health and CMV-seropositive. Both conserved end residues are part of each CDR3. D genes are given only for firm matches. Size is stated for part of the rows, as once, few or many counts, or as a class when the clone is expanded.

cdr3_nt	cdr3_aa	clone_size	d_call	v_call	j_call
TGTGCCAGTAGTTACCGGGATCTAGCCACAGATACGCAGTATTTT	CASSYRDLATDTQYF	-	-	TRBV19	TRBJ2-3
TGTGCCAGCAGCTTGGCAGCGTCTAGCACAGATACGCAGTATTTT	CASSLAASSTDTQYF	-	-	TRBV5-4	TRBJ2-3
TGTGCCAGCAGCCCTCCGGGACAGAACTATGGCTACACCTTC	CASSPPGQNYGYTF	-	TRBD1	TRBV7-9	TRBJ1-2
TGTGCCAGTAGTAGTGGGGGGAGCAATCAGCCCCAGCATTTT	CASSSGGSNQPQHF	-	-	TRBV19	TRBJ1-5
TGTGCCAGCAGCCACGGCCGGACAGGGGGCCTGGGCTACACCTTC	CASSHGRTGGLGYTF	-	TRBD1	TRBV7-9	TRBJ1-2
TGTGCCAGCAGCCGGGATCATGAAAAACTGTTTTTT	CASSRDHEKLFF	-	-	TRBV7-9	TRBJ1-4
TGCGCCAGCAGCTTCCGGGACAAAAATTCACCCCTCCACTTT	CASSFRDKNSPLHF	few	-	TRBV5-1	TRBJ1-6
TGTGCCAGTTCCTTCGGGACAGGGGCAGCCCAGCCCCAGCATTTT	CASSFGTGAAQPQHF	-	TRBD1	TRBV19	TRBJ1-5
TGTGCCAGCAGTCTCCCGGGACAGGGAGTAGAAGACTATGGCTACACCTTC	CASSLPGQGVEDYGYTF	-	TRBD1	TRBV28	TRBJ1-2
TGTGCCAGCAGCGCCCGGGGGGCGGGGGGGAGCACAGATACGCAGTATTTT	CASSARGAGGSTDTQYF	-	TRBD2	TRBV9	TRBJ2-3
TGTGCCAGCACGATCGGCGGTAGCTCCTACAATGAGCAGTTCTTC	CASTIGGSSYNEQFF	-	-	TRBV28	TRBJ2-1
TGTGCCAGTAGACTGGGCGGGACTGAAGCTTTCTTT	CASRLGGTEAFF	-	-	TRBV19	TRBJ1-1
TGCGCCAGCAGCCAAGAAGTTGGGGGGGCGGGGAGGAATTCACCCCTCCACTTT	CASSQEVGGAGRNSPLHF	-	-	TRBV4-3	TRBJ1-6
TGTGCCAGCAGTGAAATAAATCCTAGCACAGATACGCAGTATTTT	CASSEINPSTDTQYF	-	-	TRBV6-1	TRBJ2-3
TGTGCCAGCAGCCACAGGAAGGGGACCTACGAGCAGTACTTC	CASSHRKGTYEQYF	-	-	TRBV7-8	TRBJ2-7
TGTGCCAGCAGCTTGGAGGGACAGGGAGTTAACCAGCATTTT	CASSLEGQGVNQHF	-	TRBD1	TRBV5-5	TRBJ1-5
TGTGCCAGCTCACCTATGGGGACAGTAAACACTGAAGCTTTCTTT	CASSPMGTVNTEAFF	-	TRBD1	TRBV18	TRBJ1-1
TGTGCCAGCAGCGACAGCAGTAGCAATCAGCCCCAGCATTTT	CASSDSSSNQPQHF	once	-	TRBV28	TRBJ1-5
TGTGCCAGCAGCTCGATGGGGCAGGGCTACGAGCAGTACTTC	CASSSMGQGYEQYF	-	-	TRBV5-4	TRBJ2-7
TGTGCCAGTCAGTGGGCCATGAACACTGAAGCTTTCTTT	CASQWAMNTEAFF	-	-	TRBV6-5	TRBJ1-1
TGTGCCACCAGCATGAGGGGGCGGACTGAAGCTTTCTTT	CATSMRGRTEAFF	once	TRBD1	TRBV15	TRBJ1-1
TGTGCCAGCAGCTTAGGCGTTAATGGGAGGCCCCAGCATTTT	CASSLGVNGRPQHF	-	-	TRBV7-2	TRBJ1-5
TGTGCCAGCTTCAGAGGGCCTGAAGCTTTCTTT	CASFRGPEAFF	once	-	TRBV27	TRBJ1-1
TGTGCCAGCAGATCAGGGGGCGCCGGGCTTGGCTACACCTTC	CASRSGGAGLGYTF	-	TRBD1	TRBV6-1	TRBJ1-2
TGTGCCAGCAGCTTAGGTCTACTCTCCTACGAGCAGTACTTC	CASSLGLLSYEQYF	once	-	TRBV7-9	TRBJ2-7
TGTGCTAGTGGTCTCCACCTGGGGAGGACTGCTTTCTTT	CASGLHLGRTAFF	-	-	TRBV12-5	TRBJ1-1
TGTGCCAGCAGCCGGGGGGTATTGTCGGAAAAACTGTTTTTT	CASSRGVLSEKLFF	few	-	TRBV6-1	TRBJ1-4
TGTGCCAGCCCCCGCCCGGCCTCCCCATCGGGGGAGCAGTACTTC	CASPRPASPSGEQYF	-	-	TRBV5-6	TRBJ2-7
TGTGCCAGCTCATCGGGACAGTACAATGAGCAGTTCTTC	CASSSGQYNEQFF	-	TRBD1	TRBV18	TRBJ2-1
TGTGCCAGCACCGGGGGGGGGTTCTCCTACGAGCAGTACTTC	CASTGGGFSYEQYF	-	TRBD2	TRBV2	TRBJ2-7
TGTGCCAGCTCACCCGACCGTCAGGGGACTGAAGCTTTCTTT	CASSPDRQGTEAFF	once	-	TRBV18	TRBJ1-1
TGTGCCAGCAGCTACCTCCATTTTAAGCGCTATGGCTACACCTTC	CASSYLHFKRYGYTF	-	-	TRBV7-9	TRBJ1-2
TGCGCCAGCAGCCCCCCCCGCTCTGGGGCCAACGTCCTGACTTTC	CASSPPRSGANVLTF	-	-	TRBV4-1	TRBJ2-6
TGTGCCAGCAGTGCATACGCCCGGGCCACGCGAGGGGCTTTCTTT	CASSAYARATRGAFF	-	-	TRBV2	TRBJ1-1
TGTGCCAGCAGCGAATGGGGGGGAACTGAGACCCAGTACTTC	CASSEWGGTETQYF	-	TRBD2	TRBV5-6	TRBJ2-5
TGTGCCAGCAGCTTCCGGGACAGGGGTCTTGGCTACAATGAGCAGTTCTTC	CASSFRDRGLGYNEQFF	-	TRBD1	TRBV7-8	TRBJ2-1
TGTGCCAGCAGCCCTAGCGGGGGGGCGACCGGGGAGCTGTTTTTT	CASSPSGGATGELFF	-	TRBD2	TRBV9	TRBJ2-2
TGTGCCAGCAGCTTGAGCGGGACCGGGGAGCTGTTTTTT	CASSLSGTGELFF	few	-	TRBV7-8	TRBJ2-2
TGTGCCAGCAGCAAAACAGGGGCAGATACGCAGTATTTT	CASSKTGADTQYF	-	TRBD1	TRBV5-6	TRBJ2-3
TGTGCCAGCTCACCACGGACAGGGGAAAGCTATGGCTACACCTTC	CASSPRTGESYGYTF	few	TRBD1	TRBV18	TRBJ1-2
TGTGCCAGCAGTTTTTCTCCTAATCAGCCCCAGCATTTT	CASSFSPNQPQHF	-	-	TRBV28	TRBJ1-5
TGTGCCAGCAGCCAACCGGGACAGGCGGCATATGGCTACACCTTC	CASSQPGQAAYGYTF	-	TRBD1	TRBV4-2	TRBJ1-2
TGTGCCAGCAGTTACTCGGGGGGTATGGCTGGAAACACCATATATTTT	CASSYSGGMAGNTIYF	-	-	TRBV6-5	TRBJ1-3
TGTGCCAGCAGTTTTAGAGGCTATGGCTACACCTTC	CASSFRGYGYTF	-	-	TRBV28	TRBJ1-2
TGCGCCAGCAGCCGAGAGGGAGGTCAGCCCCAGCATTTT	CASSREGGQPQHF	-	-	TRBV4-1	TRBJ1-5
TGTGCCAGCACCAGGGGATTTGAGCAGTTCTTC	CASTRGFEQFF	-	-	TRBV6-5	TRBJ2-1
TGTGCCAGCGGGATAACAGGTGTGAGCACTGAAGCTTTCTTT	CASGITGVSTEAFF	-	-	TRBV9	TRBJ1-1
TGTGCCAGCAGCTTAGCGGCCAGGGGGCCTTATCAGCCCCAGCATTTT	CASSLAARGPYQPQHF	-	TRBD1	TRBV7-2	TRBJ1-5
TGTGCCACCAGCAGAGATGGGGATGTCAGGGGCTATGGCTACACCTTC	CATSRDGDVRGYGYTF	-	-	TRBV15	TRBJ1-2
TGTGCCAGCAGCTTAGGTAGCGAGCAGTACTTC	CASSLGSEQYF	-	-	TRBV11-2	TRBJ2-7
TGTGCCATCAGCCAGAGACTAGACACAGATACGCAGTATTTT	CAISQRLDTDTQYF	-	-	TRBV10-3	TRBJ2-3
TGTGCCAGCGGACCGCAGGGGTACTATGGCTACACCTTC	CASGPQGYYGYTF	-	-	TRBV6-5	TRBJ1-2
TGTGCCAGCAGCTCAATCGGAGATACGCAGTATTTT	CASSSIGDTQYF	-	-	TRBV7-3	TRBJ2-3
TGTGCCAGCTGGGGAGGTGGGGATGGCTACACCTTC	CASWGGGDGYTF	few	-	TRBV28	TRBJ1-2
TGTGCCAGCAGCTTTAGGGGCGGGGGGACAGATACGCAGTATTTT	CASSFRGGGTDTQYF	-	TRBD2	TRBV11-2	TRBJ2-3
TGTGCCAGCAGTTTATTTTCTCTGGGTTTACAGAAGAACACTGAAGCTTTCTTT	CASSLFSLGLQKNTEAFF	-	-	TRBV27	TRBJ1-1
TGTGCCAGCACCGCGGACGAACAGGGGCGGGGATCTAACTATGGCTACACCTTC	CASTADEQGRGSNYGYTF	-	TRBD1	TRBV2	TRBJ1-2
TGTGCCAGCAGCGTAACGAGCGGGGGTATCGAGACCCAGTACTTC	CASSVTSGGIETQYF	-	TRBD2	TRBV9	TRBJ2-5
TGTGCCTGGAGTGGGGGCCGGAACACTGAAGCTTTCTTT	CAWSGGRNTEAFF	-	-	TRBV30	TRBJ1-1